The 23 T cell receptor beta chains below come from one sample, sequenced in a study of spatial heterogeneity in lung cancer. Using its own MiXCR run on the 5' RACE reads, TCRdb lists one record per CDR3 protein. The sample includes 60,000 to 65,000 distinct CDR3 sequences, 7% to 10% of them seen just once. Time point specified: sample taken at primary tumor resection. Without sorting, whole RNA was sequenced from tumor, nontumor lung or frozen PBMC. Source: PBMCs, taken at surgery. These receptors were obtained from a female donor with early-stage non-small cell lung cancer.

This clonotype has a count of ten or more. This chain connects TRBV4-1 to TRBJ2-1; D remains ambiguous. CDR3 length: 14 residues. Germline CDR1 is MGHRA and CDR2 is YSYEKL. The V and J ends lost 0 bases and 12 bases respectively, with 15 bases between them. CDR3 DNA sequence: TGCGCCAGCAGCCAAGAAACCGCCCCCCAATCGCAGTTCTTC. It encodes CASSQETAPQSQFF.

This chain connects TRBV29-1 to TRBJ1-6, with 7 bases identical to TRBD1. This CDR3 is built from 15 residues. V was clipped by 6 bases and J by 7 bases; unmatched bases: 12. Germline CDR1 SQVTM, CDR2 ANQGSEA. This chain's CDR3 is CSVQTGTKFNSPLHF. Written as DNA, the CDR3 is TGCAGCGTCCAGACAGGGACGAAATTCAATTCACCCCTCCACTTT.

Turning to this clonotype: This could be a read error, since a much larger clone is one nucleotide away. The chain combines TRBV7-9 with TRBJ1-5; 9 bases match TRBD1. Germline V gives CDR1 SEHNR, CDR2 FQNEAQ (reference sequence). This CDR3 comprises 19 residues. As DNA, the CDR3 is TGTGCCAGCAGCTTAGAGGGGAATGCCGGGACAGGGAGCAATCAGCCCCGGCATTTT. Encoded protein: CASSLEGNAGTGSNQPRHF.

This clonotype was observed a few times. The rearrangement joins TRBV19 to TRBJ1-5; D is uncertain. Germline assignment: CDR1 LNHDA and CDR2 SQIVND (reference sequence). CDR3 length: 13 amino acids. V lost 7 bases, J lost 2 bases, and 9 bases lay in between. The CDR3 DNA sequence: TGTGCCAGTATGTCGGTGGGCAATCAGCCCCAGCATTTT. This gives the protein CASMSVGNQPQHF.

The sample holds many counts of this clonotype. The chain links TRBV27 to TRBJ2-2, with 9 bases fitting TRBD1. In germline, CDR1 is MNHEY, CDR2 SMNVEV (reference sequence). J lost 4 bases, V lost 2 bases, and 8 bases had no gene match. The CDR3 extends over 17 amino acids. CDR3 in amino acids: CASSLDRGETFTGELFF. CDR3 coding DNA: TGTGCCAGCAGTTTAGACAGGGGGGAAACCTTCACCGGGGAGCTGTTTTTT.

This clonotype showed up many times. The rearrangement joins TRBV27 to TRBJ2-3; D ambiguous. Germline assignment: CDR1 MNHEY and CDR2 SMNVEV (reference sequence). Between the trimmed V and J ends, which lost 3 bases and 9 bases, there was a span of 13 bases. The CDR3 totals 13 residues. For the CDR3, the DNA is TGTGCCAGCAGTTTGAAGGCCACTCTAACGCAGTATTTT. It is translated as CASSLKATLTQYF.

This clonotype has a handful of counts. The V call is TRBV2, the J call TRBJ1-6; D remains ambiguous. This CDR3 is 13 amino acids long. Germline loops: CDR1 SNHLY, CDR2 FYNNEI. V was trimmed by 0 bases and J by 7 bases, leaving 4 bases between them. DNA for the CDR3: TGTGCCAGCAGTGAAGCAGGGAATTCACCCCTCCACTTT. As protein: CASSEAGNSPLHF.

The CDR3 spells CASRRDPSKEELFF. The CDR3 region has the DNA TGTGCCAGCAGGCGGGACCCCTCGAAAGAGGAACTGTTTTTT. The genes are TRBV6-5 and TRBJ1-4; a possible D gene is TRBD1 (5 bases). Trimming stripped 6 bases from V and 12 bases from J, with 20 bases between. The CDR3 runs to 14 residues. Germline CDR1 and CDR2: MNHEY and SVGAGI.

This clonotype was seen only a few times. The J gene is TRBJ1-4, the V gene TRBV20-1; no reliable D call. V was clipped by 3 bases and J by 5 bases, with 10 bases between them. From germline, CDR1 is DFQATT and CDR2 SNEGSKA (reference sequence). The CDR3 length is 13 residues. CDR3 loop: CSASRQRNEKLFF. The CDR3 DNA sequence: TGCAGTGCTAGTCGTCAGAGGAATGAAAAACTGTTTTTT.

The V call is TRBV5-6, the J call TRBJ1-3, with 8 bases fitting TRBD1. Germline V gene lookup returns CDR1 SGHDT and CDR2 YYEEEE. CDR3 length: 15 residues. V was pared by 4 bases and J by 0 bases, with 3 bases of the junction left unmatched. CDR3 amino acids: CASSKGQGSGNTIYF. The CDR3 nucleotides are TGTGCCAGCAGCAAAGGACAGGGCTCTGGAAACACCATATATTTT.

This clonotype was detected ten times or more. V usage is TRBV27 and J usage is TRBJ1-1; TRBD1 matches 8 bases. The CDR3 length is 14 residues. V dropped 2 bases and J dropped 6; count of bases not matched to a gene: 5. CDR1 MNHEY and CDR2 SMNVEV come from the germline V gene (reference sequence). The CDR3 bases are TGTGCCAGCAGTTTAGGCAGGGGGCAAGCTGAAGCTTTCTTT. Translating gives CASSLGRGQAEAFF.

The J gene is TRBJ2-5, the V gene TRBV20-1; no clear D. The CDR3 length is 13 residues. Trimming stripped 2 bases from V and 6 bases from J, with 13 bases between. Germline V gene sequence: CDR1 DFQATT, CDR2 SNEGSKA (reference sequence). CDR3 sequence reads: CSARLDREKTQYF. The CDR3 DNA reads TGCAGTGCTAGACTGGATAGGGAAAAGACCCAGTACTTC.

Regarding this clonotype: One junction end disagrees with the germline gene, perhaps due to a read error. For the CDR3, the DNA is TGTGCCAGCAGGGAAGGGGATCAGCCCCAGCATTTT. Its translation: CASREGDQPQHF. The V call is TRBV6-1, the J call TRBJ1-5; a possible D gene is TRBD1 (5 bases). The V gene's germline CDR1 is MNHNS and CDR2 SASEGT. The CDR3 contains 12 residues.

This clonotype was recorded a few times. The chain joins TRBV27 to TRBJ2-2, with 7 positions matching TRBD1. V shed 0 bases, J shed 4 bases, and the junction held 2 bases outside the gene matches. Germline values: CDR1 MNHEY, CDR2 SMNVEV (reference sequence). The CDR3 extends over 15 amino acids. In DNA, the CDR3 is TGTGCCAGCAGTTTATCAAACAGGGGCACCGGGGAGCTGTTTTTT. This translates into CASSLSNRGTGELFF.

At least ten counts were recorded for this clonotype. This sequence joins TRBV5-1 and TRBJ1-5; D unresolved. The germline V and J ends were trimmed by 0 bases and 7 bases, with 11 bases remaining between them. The CDR3 spans 14 residues. Germline lookup yields CDR1 SGHRS and CDR2 YFSETQ. CDR3 amino acids: CASSLADRTQPQHF. CDR3 DNA sequence: TGCGCCAGCAGCTTGGCGGATCGGACCCAGCCCCAGCATTTT.

This clonotype was recorded a few times. The chain is built from TRBV6-5 and TRBJ1-4; no clear D. V was clipped by 8 bases and J by 7 bases, with 11 bases between them. This CDR3 region has 12 residues. Germline V gene lookup returns CDR1 MNHEY and CDR2 SVGAGI. CDR3 region: CASGYFGEKLFF. Here the CDR3 DNA reads TGTGCCAGCGGGTATTTCGGTGAAAAACTGTTTTTT.

Ten or more counts support this clonotype. The gene calls are TRBV28 and TRBJ1-4; no firm D call. The V gene lost 4 bases and the J gene lost 0 bases, with 15 bases spanning the gap. CDR1 MDHEN and CDR2 SYDVKM come from the germline V gene. CDR3 length: 17 residues. The DNA for the CDR3 is TGTGCCAGCAGTTCTCCCTCCCCGGATACAACTAATGAAAAACTGTTTTTT. Translation: CASSSPSPDTTNEKLFF.

A word on this clonotype: A much larger clone differs by one base, so this may be a read error. The rearrangement uses TRBV20-1 and TRBJ1-5, with D uncertain. The V end lost 4 bases, the J end lost 5 bases, and 9 bases lay between the germline ends. CDR1 DFQATT and CDR2 SNEGSKA come from the germline V gene (reference sequence). The CDR3 extends over 12 amino acids. CDR3 loop: CSATGPYQPQHF. CDR3 nucleotide sequence: TGCAGTGCTACTGGGCCGTATCAGCCCCAGCATTTT.

This clonotype turned up a few times. The DNA for the CDR3 is TGTGCCAGCAGCCACGAGGGTCTGAACACAGATACGCAGTATTTT. This codes for CASSHEGLNTDTQYF. This sequence joins TRBV3-1 and TRBJ2-3, with a weak D call TRBD2 (5 bases). The germline V gene encodes CDR1 LGHDT and CDR2 YNNKEL (reference sequence). V was trimmed by 3 bases and J by 2 bases, leaving 12 bases between them. This CDR3 comprises 15 residues.

This rearrangement joins TRBV12-3 or TRBV12-4 to TRBJ1-1, with D maybe TRBD1 (6 bases). The CDR3 runs to 14 residues. Trimming stripped 5 bases from V and 5 bases from J, with 15 bases between. This chain's CDR3 is CASSPQGSWTEAFF. The CDR3 DNA reads as TGTGCCAGCAGTCCACAGGGAAGTTGGACTGAAGCTTTCTTT.

The gene calls are TRBV5-6 and TRBJ2-3, with D possibly TRBD1 on 6 matching bases. CDR1 is SGHDT, CDR2 YYEEEE, per germline. The CDR3 contains 14 residues. Trimming removed 3 bases at V and 8 bases at J, with 16 bases between. This CDR3 is CASSSPTGHPTQYF. The CDR3 coding sequence is TGTGCCAGCAGCTCCCCTACGGGACATCCTACGCAGTATTTT. Full variable domain (missing parts from reference TRBV5-6 and TRBJ2-3): DAGVTQSPTHLIKTRGQQVTLRCSPKSGHDTVSWYQQALGQGPQFIFQYYEEEERQRGNFPDRFSGHQFPNYSSELNVNALLLGDSALYLCASSSPTGHPTQYFGPGTRLTVL.

This clonotype has just a few counts. The genes are TRBV7-9 and TRBJ2-5; D may be TRBD2 (5 bases). The germline V and J ends were trimmed by 5 bases and 1 base, with 14 bases remaining between them. This CDR3 is built from 15 residues. Germline V gene lookup returns CDR1 SEHNR and CDR2 FQNEAQ (reference sequence). CDR3 in DNA: TGTGCCAGCAGCCCCAAGCGGCGCCTCCAAGAGACCCAGTACTTC. It is translated as CASSPKRRLQETQYF.

There are a few counts of this clonotype. The chain couples TRBV12-1 to TRBJ1-2; the table's D call TRBD1 went unverified against the DNA. TRBV12-1 is recorded as a pseudogene. This CDR3 comprises 14 residues. DNA of the CDR3: TGTGCCAGCCATGAGGCGGCGGCGAGAGTCGGCTACACCTTC. It yields the protein CASHEAAARVGYTF.